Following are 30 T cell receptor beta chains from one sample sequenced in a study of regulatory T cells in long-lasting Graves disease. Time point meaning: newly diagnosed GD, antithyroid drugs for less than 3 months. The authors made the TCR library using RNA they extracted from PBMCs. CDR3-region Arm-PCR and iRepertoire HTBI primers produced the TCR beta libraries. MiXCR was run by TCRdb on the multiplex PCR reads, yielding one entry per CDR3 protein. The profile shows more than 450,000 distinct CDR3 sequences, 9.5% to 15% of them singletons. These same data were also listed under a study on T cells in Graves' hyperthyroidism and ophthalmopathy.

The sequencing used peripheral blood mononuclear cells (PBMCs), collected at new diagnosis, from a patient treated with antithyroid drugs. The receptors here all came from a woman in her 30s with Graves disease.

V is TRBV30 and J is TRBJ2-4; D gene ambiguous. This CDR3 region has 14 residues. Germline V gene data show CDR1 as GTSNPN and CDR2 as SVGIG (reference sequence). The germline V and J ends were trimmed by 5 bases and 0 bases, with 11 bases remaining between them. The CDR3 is CAWGGVIAKNIQYF. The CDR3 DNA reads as TGTGCCTGGGGTGGGGTAATAGCCAAAAACATTCAGTACTTC.

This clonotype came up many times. For the CDR3, the DNA is TGTGCCAGCAGCGCAAGGCGGGCGGCCGTCGTTAGCACAGATACGCAGTATTTT. This gives the protein CASSARRAAVVSTDTQYF. The V gene is TRBV7-8, the J gene TRBJ2-3; D is possibly TRBD2 (5 bases). The CDR3 is 18 amino acids. Germline V gives CDR1 SGHVS, CDR2 FQNEAQ. V was trimmed by 5 bases and J by 0 bases, leaving 21 bases between them.

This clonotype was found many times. CDR3 bases: TGTGCCAGCAGCTTAGATAACAGGTTGAACACTGAAGCTTTCTTT. Translated: CASSLDNRLNTEAFF. V is TRBV11-2 and J is TRBJ1-1; D may be TRBD1 (5 bases). This CDR3 contains 15 residues. Looked up from germline, CDR1 is SGHAT and CDR2 is FQNNGV. The germline V and J ends were trimmed by 0 bases and 0 bases, with 8 bases remaining between them.

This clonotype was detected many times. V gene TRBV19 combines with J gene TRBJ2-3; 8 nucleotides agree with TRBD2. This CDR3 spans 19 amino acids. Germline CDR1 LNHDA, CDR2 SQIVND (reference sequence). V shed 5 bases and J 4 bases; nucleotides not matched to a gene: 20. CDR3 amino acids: CASSSWYYVGAGDPDTQYF. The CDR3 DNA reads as TGTGCCAGTAGTTCGTGGTATTACGTTGGAGCGGGAGATCCAGATACGCAGTATTTT.

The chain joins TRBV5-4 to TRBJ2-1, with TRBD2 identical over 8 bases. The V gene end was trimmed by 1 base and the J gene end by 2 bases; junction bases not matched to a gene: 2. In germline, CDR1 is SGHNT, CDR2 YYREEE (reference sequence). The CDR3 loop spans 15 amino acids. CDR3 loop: CASSLKRETYNEQFF. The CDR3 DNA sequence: TGTGCCAGCAGCTTGAAGCGGGAGACCTACAATGAGCAGTTCTTC. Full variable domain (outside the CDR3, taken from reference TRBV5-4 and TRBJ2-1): ETGVTQSPTHLIKTRGQQVTLRCSSQSGHNTVSWYQQALGQGPQFIFQYYREEENGRGNFPPRFSGLQFPNYSSELNVNALELDDSALYLCASSLKRETYNEQFFGPGTRLTVL.

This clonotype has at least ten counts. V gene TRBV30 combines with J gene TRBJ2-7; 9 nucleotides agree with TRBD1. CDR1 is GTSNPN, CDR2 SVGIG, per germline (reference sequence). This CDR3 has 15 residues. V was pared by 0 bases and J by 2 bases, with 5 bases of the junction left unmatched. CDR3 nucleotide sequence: TGTGCCTGGAGTGTCGACAGGGGGGCCACCTACGAGCAGTACTTC. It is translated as CAWSVDRGATYEQYF. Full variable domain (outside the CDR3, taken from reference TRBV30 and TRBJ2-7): SQTIHQWPATLVQPVGSPLSLECTVEGTSNPNLYWYRQAAGRGLQLLFYSVGIGQISSEVPQNLSASRPQDRQFILSSKKLLLSDSGFYLCAWSVDRGATYEQYFGPGTRLTVT.

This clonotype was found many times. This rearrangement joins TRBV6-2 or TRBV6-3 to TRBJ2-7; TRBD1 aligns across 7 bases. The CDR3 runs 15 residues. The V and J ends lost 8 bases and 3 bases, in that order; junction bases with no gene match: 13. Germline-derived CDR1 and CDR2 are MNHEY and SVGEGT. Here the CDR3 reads CASGDRDSKLYEQYF. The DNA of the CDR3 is TGTGCCAGCGGGGACCGGGACAGTAAACTCTACGAGCAGTACTTC.

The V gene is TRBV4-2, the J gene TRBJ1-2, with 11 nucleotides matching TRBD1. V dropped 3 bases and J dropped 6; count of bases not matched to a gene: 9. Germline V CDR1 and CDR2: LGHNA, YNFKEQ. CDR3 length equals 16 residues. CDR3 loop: CASSHVKGQGGDGYTF. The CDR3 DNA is TGTGCCAGCAGCCACGTTAAGGGACAGGGGGGGGATGGCTACACCTTC.

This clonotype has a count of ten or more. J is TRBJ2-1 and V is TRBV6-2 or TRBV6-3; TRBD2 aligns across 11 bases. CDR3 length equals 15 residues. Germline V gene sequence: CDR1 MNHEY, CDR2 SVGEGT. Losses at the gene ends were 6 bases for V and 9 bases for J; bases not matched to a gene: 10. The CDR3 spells CASSPPGSGRAEQFF. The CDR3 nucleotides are TGTGCCAGCAGCCCCCCGGGTAGCGGGAGGGCTGAGCAGTTCTTC.

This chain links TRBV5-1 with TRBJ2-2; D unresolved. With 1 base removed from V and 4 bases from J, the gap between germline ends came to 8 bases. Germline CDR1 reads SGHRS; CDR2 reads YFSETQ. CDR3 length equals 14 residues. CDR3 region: CASSLTDTTGELFF. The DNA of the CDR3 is TGCGCCAGCAGCTTGACAGATACCACCGGGGAGCTGTTTTTT.

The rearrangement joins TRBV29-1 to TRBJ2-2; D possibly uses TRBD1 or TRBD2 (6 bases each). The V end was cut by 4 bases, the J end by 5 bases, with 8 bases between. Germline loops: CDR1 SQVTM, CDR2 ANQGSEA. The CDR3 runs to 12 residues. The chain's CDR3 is CSVVGGTGELFF. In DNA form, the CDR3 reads TGCAGCGTTGTAGGGGGGACCGGGGAGCTGTTTTTT.

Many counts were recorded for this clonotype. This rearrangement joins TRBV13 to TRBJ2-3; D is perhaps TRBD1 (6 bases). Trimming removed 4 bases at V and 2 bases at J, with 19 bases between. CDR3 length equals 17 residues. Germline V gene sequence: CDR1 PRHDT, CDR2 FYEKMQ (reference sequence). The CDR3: CASSSTGWGSDTDTQYF. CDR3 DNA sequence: TGTGCCAGCAGCTCGACAGGTTGGGGGTCGGACACAGATACGCAGTATTTT.

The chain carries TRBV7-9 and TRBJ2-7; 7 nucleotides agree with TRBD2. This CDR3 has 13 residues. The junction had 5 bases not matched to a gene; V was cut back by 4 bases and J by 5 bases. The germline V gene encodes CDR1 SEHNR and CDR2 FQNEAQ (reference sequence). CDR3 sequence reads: CASSSGGVDEQYF. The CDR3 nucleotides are TGTGCCAGCAGCTCGGGGGGTGTTGACGAGCAGTACTTC. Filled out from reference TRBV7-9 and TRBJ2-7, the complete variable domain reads DTGVSQNPRHKITKRGQNVTFRCDPISEHNRLYWYRQTLGQGPEFLTYFQNEAQLEKSRLLSDRFSAERPKGSFSTLEIQRTEQGDSAMYLCASSSGGVDEQYFGPGTRLTVT.

The CDR3 DNA reads as TGTGCCAGCAGTTTATATCAGGGGGCGGGGGGCACTGAAGCTTTCTTT. Amino acids: CASSLYQGAGGTEAFF. The gene calls are TRBV27 and TRBJ1-1; 8 bases align to TRBD1. Looked up from germline, CDR1 is MNHEY and CDR2 is SMNVEV (reference sequence). The ends lost 1 base at V and 4 bases at J; junction bases unmatched: 8. The CDR3 runs 16 residues.

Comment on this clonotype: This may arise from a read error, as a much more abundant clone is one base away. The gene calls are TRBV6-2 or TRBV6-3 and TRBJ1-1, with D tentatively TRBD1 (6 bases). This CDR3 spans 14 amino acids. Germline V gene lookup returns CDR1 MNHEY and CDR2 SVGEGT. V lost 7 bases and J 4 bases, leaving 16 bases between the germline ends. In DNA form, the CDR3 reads TGTGCCAGCACGGCAGGGGTTATGGGCACTGAAGCTTTCTTT. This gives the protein CASTAGVMGTEAFF.

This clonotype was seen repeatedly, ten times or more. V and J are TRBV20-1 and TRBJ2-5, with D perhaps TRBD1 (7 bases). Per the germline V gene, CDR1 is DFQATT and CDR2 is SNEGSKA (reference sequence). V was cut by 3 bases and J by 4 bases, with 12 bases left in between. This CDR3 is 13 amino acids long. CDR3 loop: CSASYQGGETQYF. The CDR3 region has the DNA TGCAGTGCTAGTTACCAGGGGGGAGAGACCCAGTACTTC.

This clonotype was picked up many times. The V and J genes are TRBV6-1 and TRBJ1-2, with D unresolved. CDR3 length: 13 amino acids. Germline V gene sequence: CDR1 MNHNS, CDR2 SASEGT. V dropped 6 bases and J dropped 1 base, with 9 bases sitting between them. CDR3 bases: TGTGCCAGCAGGATCGACAATAACTATGGCTACACCTTC. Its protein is CASRIDNNYGYTF.

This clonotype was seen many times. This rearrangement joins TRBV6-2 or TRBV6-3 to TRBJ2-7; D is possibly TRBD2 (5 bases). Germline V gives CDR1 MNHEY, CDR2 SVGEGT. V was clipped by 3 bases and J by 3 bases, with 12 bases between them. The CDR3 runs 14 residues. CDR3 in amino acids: CASSYGGAGYEQYF. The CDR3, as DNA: TGTGCCAGCAGTTATGGTGGCGCGGGCTACGAGCAGTACTTC.

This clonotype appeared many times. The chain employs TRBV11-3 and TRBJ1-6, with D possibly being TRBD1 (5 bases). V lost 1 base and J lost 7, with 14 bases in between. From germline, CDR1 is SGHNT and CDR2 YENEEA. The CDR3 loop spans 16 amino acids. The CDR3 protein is CASSLVASRANSPLHF. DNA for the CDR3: TGTGCCAGCAGCTTAGTCGCATCCAGGGCAAATTCACCCCTCCACTTT.

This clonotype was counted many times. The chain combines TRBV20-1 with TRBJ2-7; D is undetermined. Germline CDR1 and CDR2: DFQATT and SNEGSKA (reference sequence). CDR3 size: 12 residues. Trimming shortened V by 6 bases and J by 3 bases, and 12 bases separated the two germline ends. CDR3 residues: CSAPTQHYEQYF. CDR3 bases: TGCAGTGCACCTACGCAACACTACGAGCAGTACTTC.

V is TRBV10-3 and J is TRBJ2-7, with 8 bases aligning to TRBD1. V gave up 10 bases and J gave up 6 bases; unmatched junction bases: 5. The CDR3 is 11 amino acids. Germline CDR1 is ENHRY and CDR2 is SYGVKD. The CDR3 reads CATQGAREQYF. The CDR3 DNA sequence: TGTGCCACGCAGGGGGCGCGCGAGCAGTACTTC.

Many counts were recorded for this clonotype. This chain's CDR3 is CASSLGSPGPNEQFF. The CDR3 coding sequence is TGTGCCAGCAGCCTCGGGTCCCCCGGGCCCAATGAGCAGTTCTTC. V is TRBV12-3 or TRBV12-4 and J is TRBJ2-1; no firm D call. The V gene lost 6 bases and the J gene lost 6 bases, with 18 bases spanning the gap. The CDR3 has 15 residues.

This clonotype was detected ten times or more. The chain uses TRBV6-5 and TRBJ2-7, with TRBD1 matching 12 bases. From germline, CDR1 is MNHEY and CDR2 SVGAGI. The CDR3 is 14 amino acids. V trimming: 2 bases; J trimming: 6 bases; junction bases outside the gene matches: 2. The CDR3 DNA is TGTGCCAGCAGTTACGGGACAGGGGGCGTCGAGCAGTACTTC. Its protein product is CASSYGTGGVEQYF.

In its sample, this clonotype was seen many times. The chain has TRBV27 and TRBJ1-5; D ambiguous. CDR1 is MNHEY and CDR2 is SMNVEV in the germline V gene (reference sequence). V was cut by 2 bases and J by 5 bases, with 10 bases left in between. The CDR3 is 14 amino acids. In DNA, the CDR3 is TGTGCCAGCAGTTTAAATCCAGAGTATCAGCCCCAGCATTTT. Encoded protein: CASSLNPEYQPQHF.

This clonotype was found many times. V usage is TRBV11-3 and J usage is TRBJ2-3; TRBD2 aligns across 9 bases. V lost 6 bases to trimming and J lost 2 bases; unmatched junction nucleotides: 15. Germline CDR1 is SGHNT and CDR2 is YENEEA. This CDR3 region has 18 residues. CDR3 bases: TGTGCCAGCAGGGGATCGACTAGCGGCATTCATAACACAGATACGCAGTATTTT. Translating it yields CASRGSTSGIHNTDTQYF.

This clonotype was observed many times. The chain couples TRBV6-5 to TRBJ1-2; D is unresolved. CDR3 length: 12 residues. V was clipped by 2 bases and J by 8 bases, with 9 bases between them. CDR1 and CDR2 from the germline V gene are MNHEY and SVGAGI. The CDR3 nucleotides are TGTGCCAGCAGTTACAAGGGAATAGGCTACACCTTC. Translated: CASSYKGIGYTF.

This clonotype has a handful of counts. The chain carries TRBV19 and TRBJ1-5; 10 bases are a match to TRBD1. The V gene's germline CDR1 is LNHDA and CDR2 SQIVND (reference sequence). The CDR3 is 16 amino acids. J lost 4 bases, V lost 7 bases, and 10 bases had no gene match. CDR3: CASTRRTGGGNQPQHF. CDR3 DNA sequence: TGTGCCAGTACCCGGAGGACAGGGGGAGGGAATCAGCCCCAGCATTTT.

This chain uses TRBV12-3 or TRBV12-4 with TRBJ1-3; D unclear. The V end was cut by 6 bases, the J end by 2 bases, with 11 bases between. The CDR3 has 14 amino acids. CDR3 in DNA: TGTGCCAGCAGCCTGGGTCCCCCTGGAAACACCATATATTTT. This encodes CASSLGPPGNTIYF.

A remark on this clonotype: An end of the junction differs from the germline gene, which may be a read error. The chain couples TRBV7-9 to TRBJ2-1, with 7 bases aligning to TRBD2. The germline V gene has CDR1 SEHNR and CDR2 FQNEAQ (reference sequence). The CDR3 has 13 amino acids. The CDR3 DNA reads TGTGCCAGCAGCTTAGCCGGACTAGATAGTCAAATCTTC. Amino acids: CASSLAGLDSQIF.

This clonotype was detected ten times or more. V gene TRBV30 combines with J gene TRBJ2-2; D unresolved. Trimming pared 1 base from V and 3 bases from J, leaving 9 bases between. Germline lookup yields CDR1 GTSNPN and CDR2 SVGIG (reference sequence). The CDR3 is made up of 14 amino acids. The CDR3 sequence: CAWSDVIYTGELFF. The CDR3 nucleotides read TGTGCCTGGAGTGATGTGATCTACACCGGGGAGCTGTTTTTT.